This entry is about one TCR beta chain. In germline, CDR1 is LNHNV, CDR2 YYDKDF (reference sequence). CDR3 length: 11 amino acids. The ends were cut back, 6 bases at V and 7 bases at J, with 9 bases in the middle. Assay: immunoSEQ multiplex PCR; the TCRdb copy retains only in-frame clones and omits some. The sample holds roughly 360,000 clones, 80% to 85% seen once. This specimen belongs to a study of blood T cell repertoires in COVID-19. The wider study: Sources were T cells, B-cell-depleted T cells, or PBMCs; the material itself was cDNA or gDNA.

This chain connects TRBV15 to TRBJ2-5, with D possibly matching TRBD2 (6 bases). The sequenced sample was PBMCs or T cells enriched from blood (not recorded which). The source is a woman aged 45 to 65 who had recovered from COVID-19. CDR3 nucleotide sequence: TGTGCCACCAGTGGGGAGGTGACCCAGTACTTC. Translation: CATSGEVTQYF.